This TCR beta chain is drawn from a study of blood T cell repertoires in COVID-19. Across the study: Both acute and convalescent COVID-19 samples were obtained from the United States, Italy and Spain. T cells, B-cell-depleted T cells, or PBMCs provided the cDNA or gDNA that served as material.

The CDR3 length is 16 residues. Germline assignment: CDR1 LNHDA and CDR2 SQIVND (reference sequence). Trimming shortened V by 4 bases and J by 0 bases, and 13 bases separated the two germline ends. Sequenced by immunoSEQ multiplex PCR; TCRdb stores in-frame clones only, minus some. The profile shows over 130,000 clones, 80% to 90% of them singletons. What was sequenced was PBMCs or T cells enriched from blood (not recorded which). This TCR derives from a woman in her forties or fifties with acute COVID-19. The rearrangement links TRBV19 to TRBJ1-3; weak D call: TRBD1 (6 bases). The CDR3 reads CASSTTGTSSGNTIYF. CDR3 bases: TGTGCCAGTAGTACGACCGGGACATCCTCTGGAAACACCATATATTTT.